This TCR beta chain emerged from a study of blood T cell repertoires in COVID-19. CDR1 is SGHVS, CDR2 FNYEAQ, per germline. With V trimmed by 5 bases and J by 2 bases, 12 bases remained unmatched. The length of the CDR3 is 18 residues. This clone has just a few counts. During active infection, Seattle patients enrolled and were then monitored through disease. Clones were sequenced by immunoSEQ multiplex PCR, and TCRdb holds only the in-frame ones, with some missing. The sample shows about 220,000 clones, roughly four fifths of them seen only once. This receptor was identified in a woman aged 70-85 years with COVID-19, enrolled during active disease. J is TRBJ2-7 and V is TRBV7-6; 13 nucleotides line up with TRBD2. The source material was peripheral blood. CDR3 protein: CASSPAGGLAGITYEQYF. In DNA form, the CDR3 reads TGTGCCAGCAGCCCAGCGGGGGGACTAGCGGGAATCACCTACGAGCAGTACTTC.